This T cell receptor beta chain was observed in a study of blood T cell repertoires in COVID-19. At the level of the study: From the United States, Italy and Spain came samples of acute and convalescent COVID-19. The analysed material was cDNA or gDNA that came from T cells, B-cell-depleted T cells, or PBMCs.

Which cohort a participant joined came from the clinical history participants gave. With 5 bases clipped from V and 10 bases from J, the junction kept 14 bases outside the gene matches. CDR1 is SGHAT, CDR2 FQNNGV, per germline. CDR3 length: 16 residues. Original data processing: Amplification from reference gene primers served as the basis for estimated nucleated cell counts. TCRdb's table, derived via immunoSEQ multiplex PCR, lists solely in-frame clones and lacks some. The DNA was the basis for D and trimming; V, J and clone size are from that table. Of about 270,000 clones listed, about 89% are singletons.

The sequencing sample was made of PBMCs or T cells enriched from blood (not recorded which). This TCR was recovered from a woman between 18 and 30 years old who had recovered from COVID-19. The chain is built from TRBV11-2 and TRBJ2-1; TRBD2 matches at 10 bases. The CDR3 DNA reads as TGTGCCAGCAGCGTAATGTGGTCTAGCGGGAGCGGGGAGCAGTTCTTC. It yields the protein CASSVMWSSGSGEQFF.